Each of the 18 T cell receptor beta chains below was sequenced from the same sample in a study of shared clonotypes between healthy human individuals (dated by TCRdb to the early 2020s). The library was prepared using the immunoSEQ multiplex PCR assay. Entries here come from immuneACCESS through TCRdb and include only in-frame sequences with V and J called. Some clones fail to appear in such tables; in the studies checked, an unresolved V gene covers under half of the shortfall, and the cause of the remainder is unknown. The sample data list about 560,000 clones, and around 81% of these were observed just once. More than 10% of the sample is in the top ten clones. The source material was PBMCs. These receptors came from a woman in her thirties or forties in good health. Some clones in this sample may be carry-over from other donors' samples.

This clone was counted a single time. The J gene is TRBJ2-3, the V gene TRBV18, with 10 bases identical to TRBD2. The germline gives CDR1 KGHSH, CDR2 LQKENI. The CDR3 is 18 amino acids. V dropped 0 bases and J dropped 2; count of bases not matched to a gene: 8. CDR3 in amino acids: CASSPPSRTSGYTDTQYF. The CDR3 DNA reads TGTGCCAGCTCACCACCGAGTCGGACTAGCGGTTACACAGATACGCAGTATTTT.

V usage is TRBV19 and J usage is TRBJ1-1; 7 positions agree with TRBD1. CDR3 size: 15 residues. J gave up 2 bases and V 3 bases, and 6 bases lay outside the gene matches. CDR1 is LNHDA and CDR2 is SQIVND in the germline V gene (reference sequence). The CDR3 region is CASSIGGTVNTEAFF. The CDR3 region has the DNA TGTGCCAGTAGTATTGGGGGGACAGTCAACACTGAAGCTTTCTTT.

In regard to this clone: Other DNA variants within this sample encode the same CDR3. This chain joins TRBV18 and TRBJ2-6; TRBD1 aligns across 11 bases. Germline loops: CDR1 KGHSH, CDR2 LQKENI. Trimming at V came to 5 bases and at J to 0 bases, leaving 9 bases not matched to a gene. The CDR3 runs 19 residues. In DNA, the CDR3 is TGTGCCAGCTCATCATCGAGGGGGACAGGGGGCTCTGGGGCCAACGTCCTGACTTTC. This codes for CASSSSRGTGGSGANVLTF.

This clone was recorded only once. The chain recombines TRBV7-2 with TRBJ2-2, with TRBD2 matching 8 bases. There are 17 residues in the CDR3. V shed 5 bases and J 3 bases; nucleotides not matched to a gene: 11. Germline V gene sequence: CDR1 SGHTA, CDR2 FQGNSA. CDR3 region: CASSPPVAGPHTGELFF. In DNA, the CDR3 is TGTGCCAGCAGCCCCCCGGTAGCGGGACCCCACACCGGGGAGCTGTTTTTT.

V and J are TRBV28 and TRBJ2-2; the D is unclear. Germline V gene data show CDR1 as MDHEN and CDR2 as SYDVKM. V lost 2 bases and J lost 6, with 4 bases in between. CDR3 length: 12 residues. CDR3 loop: CASSLTAGELFF. Here the CDR3 DNA reads TGTGCCAGCAGTTTAACCGCCGGGGAGCTGTTTTTT.

There are many counts of this clone. The sample contains more than one DNA sequence encoding this CDR3. V is TRBV11-2 and J is TRBJ1-1; D is ambiguous. V was cut by 1 base and J by 2 bases, with 8 bases left in between. Germline V gene data show CDR1 as SGHAT and CDR2 as FQNNGV. This CDR3 spans 14 amino acids. The CDR3 loop is CASSLGAGNTEAFF. CDR3 coding DNA: TGTGCCAGCAGCTTAGGGGCAGGAAACACTGAAGCTTTCTTT.

Comments on this clone: This sample includes further DNA sequences coding for the same CDR3. This chain connects TRBV6-1 to TRBJ2-1, with TRBD2 identical over 10 bases. V shed 4 bases, J shed 4 bases, and the junction held 4 bases outside the gene matches. Germline CDR1 MNHNS, CDR2 SASEGT. The CDR3 runs 15 residues. The CDR3 spells CASSVTSGAYNEQFF. CDR3 bases: TGTGCCAGCAGTGTAACTAGCGGGGCTTACAATGAGCAGTTCTTC.

The chain carries TRBV7-9 and TRBJ1-1; D not resolved. V was shortened by 6 bases and J by 3 bases, with 23 bases between the two germline ends. The length of the CDR3 is 17 residues. Germline values: CDR1 SEHNR, CDR2 FQNEAQ (reference sequence). The CDR3 loop is CASRSLRTSSWDTEAFF. DNA of the CDR3: TGTGCCAGCAGAAGTCTCAGGACCAGCTCCTGGGACACTGAAGCTTTCTTT.

The rearrangement uses TRBV30 and TRBJ1-3; possibly TRBD1 for D (5 bases). The germline V gene encodes CDR1 GTSNPN and CDR2 SVGIG (reference sequence). Trimming left V 4 bases short and J 4 bases short, with 11 bases between. CDR3 length: 13 amino acids. CDR3 DNA: TGTGCCTGGATGCAGGGAGCCGGAAACACCATATATTTT. This encodes CAWMQGAGNTIYF.

V usage is TRBV21-1 and J usage is TRBJ1-3; the D call TRBD1 from the table was never checked on the DNA. TRBV21-1 is designated a pseudogene. The CDR3 consists of 21 residues. The CDR3 protein is CASSIKPTVKTGANSGNTIYF. CDR3 nucleotides: TGTGCCAGCAGCATAAAGCCCACCGTAAAGACAGGGGCTAACTCTGGAAACACCATATATTTT.

Points on this clone: Possible read error: a much larger clone is one base away. In nucleotides, the CDR3 is TGTGCCGGCAGTGAAATTTGGACAGGGTGGGAAAAACTGTTTTTT. Its translation is CAGSEIWTGWEKLFF. V gene TRBV2 combines with J gene TRBJ1-4, with 8 bases that match TRBD1. This CDR3 is 15 amino acids long. Germline V gives CDR1 SNHLY, CDR2 FYNNEI.

V gene TRBV5-1 combines with J gene TRBJ2-6, with no clear D. Between the trimmed V and J ends, which lost 6 bases and 0 bases, there was a span of 10 bases. This CDR3 is built from 15 residues. Germline V gene sequence: CDR1 SGHRS, CDR2 YFSETQ. This CDR3 is CASTVRSSGANVLTF. The CDR3 region has the DNA TGCGCCAGCACAGTTCGGAGCTCTGGGGCCAACGTCCTGACTTTC.

The CDR3 DNA reads as TGTGCCAGAAGCCCCATGGACAGGGTCAATGCAACTAATGAAAAACTGTTTTTT. Translating it yields CARSPMDRVNATNEKLFF. The chain couples TRBV5-3 to TRBJ1-4; 8 nucleotides align to TRBD1. TRBV5-3 carries the ORF label, with uncertain function. CDR3 length: 18 residues. V shed 4 bases, J shed 0 bases, and the junction held 11 bases outside the gene matches.

The chain combines TRBV28 with TRBJ1-1; no definite D call. V lost 2 bases and J 1 base, leaving 11 bases between the germline ends. Germline values: CDR1 MDHEN, CDR2 SYDVKM. The CDR3 runs 15 residues. Written as DNA, the CDR3 is TGTGCCAGCAGTTTAGCCGGATTTAAGAACACTGAAGCTTTCTTT. It codes for CASSLAGFKNTEAFF.

This chain joins TRBV18 and TRBJ1-4, with no clear D. V lost 3 bases, J lost 4 bases, and 9 bases lay in between. This CDR3 has 14 residues. From germline, CDR1 is KGHSH and CDR2 LQKENI. CDR3 sequence (DNA): TGTGCCAGCTCACCGGAGCGGAGTAATGAAAAACTGTTTTTT. Translated: CASSPERSNEKLFF.

CDR3 bases: TGCAGTGCTAGAGAGCGGACAGGATATTTT. As protein: CSARERTGYF. The V gene is TRBV20-1, the J gene TRBJ1-3, with 7 bases matching TRBD1. CDR3 length: 10 amino acids. Trimming at V came to 0 bases and at J to 15 bases, leaving 2 bases not matched to a gene. Germline CDR1 DFQATT, CDR2 SNEGSKA (reference sequence).

This clone was counted only a few times. The rearrangement links TRBV28 to TRBJ1-2; maybe TRBD1 (5 bases). Per the germline V gene, CDR1 is MDHEN and CDR2 is SYDVKM. CDR3 length: 15 residues. Trimming left V 5 bases short and J 4 bases short, with 17 bases between. The CDR3 DNA follows: TGTGCCAGCAGTCGACCCAGGCAGGGATTCTATGGCTACACCTTC. This translates into CASSRPRQGFYGYTF.

This clone has at least ten counts. This rearrangement joins TRBV7-9 to TRBJ2-3; 8 nucleotides agree with TRBD2. The J segment lost 1 base and the V segment lost 5 bases, leaving 11 bases of the junction unmatched. This CDR3 has 17 residues. CDR1 is SEHNR and CDR2 is FQNEAQ in the germline V gene (reference sequence). For the CDR3, the DNA is TGTGCCAGCAGCGAGGCGGCTAGCGGGTGGGGCACAGATACGCAGTATTTT. Translated, it gives CASSEAASGWGTDTQYF.